This section outlines one T cell receptor beta chain sequence together with its context. Its antigen is unknown. The libraries were made with immunoSEQ v3. Survey-level samples got roughly 1.9 million read pairs; deep-level samples got roughly 5-6.5 million. This table comes from immunoSEQ multiplex PCR, and its TCRdb copy is limited to in-frame clones, with some not included. The sample shows about 60,000 clones, about 69% of them seen only once. This record belongs to a study of TIL therapy for anti-PD-1-resistant metastatic lung cancer. On the study more broadly: Median tumor mutation burden was 1.5 mutations per megabase. Study-level points and caveats: Treatment-naive, never-smoker and oncogene-addicted patients were overrepresented in this highly selected cohort.

The CDR3 has 15 amino acids. V lost 0 bases and J 4 bases, leaving 15 bases between the germline ends. CDR1 is GTSNPN, CDR2 SVGIG, per germline (reference sequence). This sample's time point: pre-treatment sample, taken before nivolumab and TIL therapy. The clonotype originates from a person aged 25-79 years with non-small cell lung cancer. The V gene is TRBV30, the J gene TRBJ1-1; D ambiguous. The sequenced sample was blood, obtained at baseline. CDR3: CAWSVGPDFFTEAFF. The CDR3 DNA reads TGTGCCTGGAGTGTAGGGCCCGACTTTTTCACTGAAGCTTTCTTT.